This T cell receptor (beta chain) originates from a study of T cell repertoires in cytomegalovirus infection. Concerning this clonotype: As yet, its antigen is unknown.

TCRdb reanalysed the reads using MiXCR and keeps one entry per CDR3 protein. The sample carries around 570,000 distinct CDR3 sequences, almost 40% recorded once. Germline V gene sequence: CDR1 MNHEY, CDR2 SVGEGT. V was pared by 9 bases and J by 0 bases, with 15 bases between. The CDR3 is 15 amino acids. Broader study findings: Individuals carrying CMV plus the relevant HLA were identified by cumulative frequency of public TCR beta families.

The genes are TRBV6-2 or TRBV6-3 and TRBJ2-1; tentatively, D is TRBD1 (5 bases). This clonotype originated in a human donor in good health (CMV status not recorded). Some clones in this sample may be carry-over from other donors' samples. This specimen consisted of cultured PBMCs, obtained from culture after CMV antigen stimulation. CDR3 DNA: TGTGCCAGTGACCTTAGGGGAAGCTCCTACAATGAGCAGTTCTTC. Translation gives CASDLRGSSYNEQFF.